Shown below are 14 T cell receptor beta chains from a single sample sequenced in a study of T cell changes during pregnancy in multiple sclerosis. Generated by immunoSEQ multiplex PCR, the TCRdb table keeps only in-frame clones and is missing some. Here the sample spans around 53,000 clones, 80% to 95% being singletons. Sequenced here: CD4+ T cells from peripheral blood mononuclear cells, sampled after pregnancy. The receptors stem from a female donor with multiple sclerosis, enrolled in a pregnancy study.

The chain uses TRBV5-1 and TRBJ2-1; a possible D gene is TRBD2 (6 bases). The CDR3 spans 14 residues. Germline values: CDR1 SGHRS, CDR2 YFSETQ. V lost 5 bases, J lost 3 bases, and 12 bases lay in between. The CDR3 nucleotides read TGCGCCAGCAGTAGCGGAAACTACTACAATGAGCAGTTCTTC. Translated: CASSSGNYYNEQFF.

This rearrangement joins TRBV5-5 to TRBJ2-5; possible D gene TRBD1, 5 bases. The V and J ends lost 4 bases and 5 bases respectively, with 18 bases between them. Germline lookup yields CDR1 SGHKS and CDR2 YYEKEE (reference sequence). The CDR3 spans 15 residues. CDR3 sequence: CASSPMAAKGETQYF. The CDR3 coding sequence is TGTGCCAGCAGCCCCATGGCAGCTAAGGGGGAGACCCAGTACTTC.

V and J are TRBV9 and TRBJ2-2, with D possibly matching TRBD2 (6 bases). V shed 3 bases and J shed 4 bases, with 19 bases lying between them. Per the germline V gene, CDR1 is SGDLS and CDR2 is YYNGEE. The CDR3 runs 17 residues. The CDR3 loop reads CASSGALRPGGTGELFF. CDR3 DNA: TGTGCCAGCAGCGGAGCGCTCCGCCCCGGGGGCACCGGGGAGCTGTTTTTT.

The chain couples TRBV2 to TRBJ2-2; weak D call: TRBD1 (6 bases). This CDR3 has 14 residues. V was pared by 6 bases and J by 5 bases, with 13 bases between. Per germline, CDR1 SNHLY and CDR2 FYNNEI. CDR3 loop: CASRQGSRTGELFF. CDR3 bases: TGTGCCAGCAGACAGGGCAGTCGTACCGGGGAGCTGTTTTTT.

The V and J genes are TRBV6-5 and TRBJ2-5; perhaps TRBD2 as D (7 bases). CDR3 length equals 15 residues. Looked up from germline, CDR1 is MNHEY and CDR2 is SVGAGI. Trimming removed 6 bases from V and 2 bases from J, with 16 bases in between. Written as DNA, the CDR3 is TGTGCCAGCAGGGCTTACGGGGGGCGGCAAGAGACCCAGTACTTC. It translates to CASRAYGGRQETQYF.

V gene TRBV7-2 combines with J gene TRBJ1-2; possibly TRBD1 for D (6 bases). Germline CDR1 is SGHTA and CDR2 is FQGNSA. The length of the CDR3 is 14 residues. V shed 1 base and J shed 0 bases, with 6 bases lying between them. The CDR3 reads CASSLGTANYGYTF. CDR3 nucleotides: TGTGCCAGCAGCTTAGGGACAGCTAACTATGGCTACACCTTC.

The J gene is TRBJ1-5, the V gene TRBV19; D is undetermined. The CDR3 loop spans 15 amino acids. Germline V gene data show CDR1 as LNHDA and CDR2 as SQIVND (reference sequence). V was shortened by 0 bases and J by 7 bases, with 13 bases between the two germline ends. Here the CDR3 DNA reads TGTGCCAGTAGTATAGAGAGGGCGCGGGGACAGCCCCAGCATTTT. This encodes CASSIERARGQPQHF. The entire variable domain, with the rest obtained from reference TRBV19 and TRBJ1-5, is as follows: DGGITQSPKYLFRKEGQNVTLSCEQNLNHDAMYWYRQDPGQGLRLIYYSQIVNDFQKGDIAEGYSVSREKKESFPLTVTSAQKNPTAFYLCASSIERARGQPQHFGDGTRLSIL.

V and J are TRBV7-8 and TRBJ1-1, with 11 bases identical to TRBD1. The germline V gene encodes CDR1 SGHVS and CDR2 FQNEAQ. Trimming at V came to 5 bases and at J to 3 bases, leaving 5 bases not matched to a gene. This CDR3 has 15 amino acids. The CDR3 nucleotides are TGTGCCAGCAGCATAGGGGGACAGGGGGACACTGAAGCTTTCTTT. Translation: CASSIGGQGDTEAFF.

This rearrangement joins TRBV6-5 to TRBJ2-7; a weak D match, TRBD1 (6 bases). Germline V gene data show CDR1 as MNHEY and CDR2 as SVGAGI. This CDR3 has 15 amino acids. The germline V and J ends were trimmed by 6 bases and 1 base, with 16 bases remaining between them. The CDR3 spells CASSSQGLGSYEQYF. In DNA, the CDR3 is TGTGCCAGCAGCTCACAGGGTTTGGGGTCCTACGAGCAGTACTTC.

The J gene is TRBJ2-7, the V gene TRBV7-2; D remains unclear. Germline V lookup: CDR1 SGHTA, CDR2 FQGNSA. V lost 5 bases, J lost 4 bases, and 12 bases lay in between. This CDR3 spans 13 amino acids. CDR3 protein: CASSPTVLYEQYF. The CDR3 DNA reads TGTGCCAGCAGCCCCACTGTTTTGTACGAGCAGTACTTC. Filled out from reference TRBV7-2 and TRBJ2-7, the complete variable domain reads GAGVSQSPSNKVTEKGKDVELRCDPISGHTALYWYRQSLGQGLEFLIYFQGNSAPDKSGLPSDRFSAERTGGSVSTLTIQRTQQEDSAVYLCASSPTVLYEQYFGPGTRLTVT.

This CDR3 is CASSQVQQGDEKLFF. CDR3 bases: TGCGCCAGCAGCCAAGTCCAGCAGGGTGATGAAAAACTGTTTTTT. The chain recombines TRBV4-1 with TRBJ1-4; D is possibly TRBD1 (5 bases). This CDR3 contains 15 residues. The germline V and J ends were trimmed by 1 base and 6 bases, with 12 bases remaining between them. Germline CDR1 and CDR2: MGHRA and YSYEKL.

The chain links TRBV6-1 to TRBJ2-7, with a tentative D call TRBD2 (7 bases). Germline-derived CDR1 and CDR2 are MNHNS and SASEGT. This CDR3 comprises 15 residues. Trimming left V 1 base short and J 2 bases short, with 12 bases between. In nucleotides, the CDR3 is TGTGCCAGCAGTGAAGATGGGGGGGGGCCCTACGAGCAGTACTTC. Translation gives CASSEDGGGPYEQYF.

The rearrangement joins TRBV6-5 to TRBJ1-3; no definite D call. The CDR3 is 14 residues long. Looked up from germline, CDR1 is MNHEY and CDR2 is SVGAGI. V lost 0 bases to trimming and J lost 4 bases, with 7 bases between them. The CDR3 reads CASSYSSGGNTIYF. The CDR3 DNA reads TGTGCCAGCAGTTACTCGAGCGGAGGAAACACCATATATTTT.

The chain has TRBV6-1 and TRBJ2-3, with D possibly matching TRBD2 (6 bases). The V gene lost 8 bases and the J gene lost 0 bases, with 12 bases spanning the gap. Germline V gene lookup returns CDR1 MNHNS and CDR2 SASEGT. The CDR3 loop spans 14 amino acids. The CDR3 nucleotides read TGTGCCAGCGGTGGCGGGGTTAGCACAGATACGCAGTATTTT. Translated, it gives CASGGGVSTDTQYF.